This T cell receptor (beta chain) appears in the sequencing data of a study of cytomegalovirus exposure and HLA in healthy donors. Trimming cost V 6 bases and J 0 bases; bases outside gene matches: 4. This CDR3 is 14 amino acids long. From germline, CDR1 is MDHEN and CDR2 SYDVKM. Notes on the study in general: The study put 150 to 200 TCR beta chains on its list as cytomegalovirus-associated.

The PCR contained 60 Vbeta and 13 Jbeta primers. TCRdb's copy holds only in-frame clones and misses some; the assay was immunoSEQ multiplex PCR. This sample has under 200,000 clones, with 84% found just once. This clone has more than one count but fewer than ten. Its antigen is not known. The receptor's source is a man aged 25-40 years in good health and CMV-seronegative. V usage is TRBV28 and J usage is TRBJ1-2, with 7 bases fitting TRBD1. The sequenced material came from PBMCs. CDR3 region: CASSRGTANYGYTF. The CDR3 bases are TGTGCCAGCAGCCGCGGGACAGCTAACTATGGCTACACCTTC.